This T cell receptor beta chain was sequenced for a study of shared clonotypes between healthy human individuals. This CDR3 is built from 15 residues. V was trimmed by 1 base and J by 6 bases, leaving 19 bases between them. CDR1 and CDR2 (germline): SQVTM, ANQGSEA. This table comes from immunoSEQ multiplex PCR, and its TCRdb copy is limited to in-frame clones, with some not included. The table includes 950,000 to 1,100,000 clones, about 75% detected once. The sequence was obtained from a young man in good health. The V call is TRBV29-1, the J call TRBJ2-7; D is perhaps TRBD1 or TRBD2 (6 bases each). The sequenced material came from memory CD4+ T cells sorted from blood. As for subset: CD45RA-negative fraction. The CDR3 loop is CSVEVWGATQGEQYF. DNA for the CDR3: TGCAGCGTTGAAGTCTGGGGGGCGACACAAGGCGAGCAGTACTTC.